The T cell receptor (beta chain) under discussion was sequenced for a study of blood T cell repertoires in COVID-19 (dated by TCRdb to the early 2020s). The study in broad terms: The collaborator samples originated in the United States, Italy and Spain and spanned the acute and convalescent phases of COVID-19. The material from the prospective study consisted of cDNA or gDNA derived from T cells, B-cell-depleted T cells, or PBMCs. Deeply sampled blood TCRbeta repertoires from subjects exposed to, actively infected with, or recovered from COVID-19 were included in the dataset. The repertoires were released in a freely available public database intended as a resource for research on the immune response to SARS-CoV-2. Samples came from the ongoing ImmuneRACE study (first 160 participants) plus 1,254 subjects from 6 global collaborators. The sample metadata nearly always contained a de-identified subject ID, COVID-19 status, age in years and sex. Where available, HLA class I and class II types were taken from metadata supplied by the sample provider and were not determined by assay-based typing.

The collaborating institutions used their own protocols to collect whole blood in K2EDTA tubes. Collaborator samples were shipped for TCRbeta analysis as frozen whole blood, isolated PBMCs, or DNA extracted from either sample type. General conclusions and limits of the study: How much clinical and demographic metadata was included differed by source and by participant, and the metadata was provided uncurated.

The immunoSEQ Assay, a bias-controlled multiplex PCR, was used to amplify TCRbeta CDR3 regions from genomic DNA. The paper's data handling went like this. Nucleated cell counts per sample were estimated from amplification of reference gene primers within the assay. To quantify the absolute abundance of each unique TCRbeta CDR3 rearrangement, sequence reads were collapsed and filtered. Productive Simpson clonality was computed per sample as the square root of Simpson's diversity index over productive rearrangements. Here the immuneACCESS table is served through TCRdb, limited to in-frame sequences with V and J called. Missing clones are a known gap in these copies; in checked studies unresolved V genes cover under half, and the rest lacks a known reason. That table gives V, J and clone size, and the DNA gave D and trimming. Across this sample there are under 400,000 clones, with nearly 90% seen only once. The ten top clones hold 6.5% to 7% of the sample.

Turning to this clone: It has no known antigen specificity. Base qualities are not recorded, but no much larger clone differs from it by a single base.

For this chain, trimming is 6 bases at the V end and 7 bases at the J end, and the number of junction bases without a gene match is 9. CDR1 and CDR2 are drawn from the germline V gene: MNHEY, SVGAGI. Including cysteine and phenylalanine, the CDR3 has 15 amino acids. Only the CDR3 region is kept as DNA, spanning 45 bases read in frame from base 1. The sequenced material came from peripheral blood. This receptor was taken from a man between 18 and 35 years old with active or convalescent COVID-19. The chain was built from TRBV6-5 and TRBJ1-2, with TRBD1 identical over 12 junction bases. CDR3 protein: CASRPTGQGASGYTF. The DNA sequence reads TGTGCCAGCAGGCCAACGGGACAGGGGGCGTCTGGCTACACCTTC.